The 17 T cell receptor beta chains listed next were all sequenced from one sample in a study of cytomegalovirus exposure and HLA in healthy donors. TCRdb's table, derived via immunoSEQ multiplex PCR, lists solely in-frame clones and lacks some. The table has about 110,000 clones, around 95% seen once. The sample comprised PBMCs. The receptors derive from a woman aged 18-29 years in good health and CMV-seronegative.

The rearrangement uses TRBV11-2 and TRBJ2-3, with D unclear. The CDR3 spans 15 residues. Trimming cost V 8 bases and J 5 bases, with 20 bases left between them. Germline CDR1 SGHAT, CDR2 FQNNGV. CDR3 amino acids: CASSAPGYGKDTQYF. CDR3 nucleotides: TGTGCCAGCTCCGCGCCAGGTTACGGCAAAGATACGCAGTATTTT.

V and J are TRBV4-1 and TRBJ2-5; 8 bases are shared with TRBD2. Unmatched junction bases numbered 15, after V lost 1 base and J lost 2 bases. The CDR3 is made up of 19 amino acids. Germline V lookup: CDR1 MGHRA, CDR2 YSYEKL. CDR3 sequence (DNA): TGCGCCAGCAGCCAAGTTTGGGGCGGGGGGACGGTGGCACAAGAGACCCAGTACTTC. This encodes CASSQVWGGGTVAQETQYF.

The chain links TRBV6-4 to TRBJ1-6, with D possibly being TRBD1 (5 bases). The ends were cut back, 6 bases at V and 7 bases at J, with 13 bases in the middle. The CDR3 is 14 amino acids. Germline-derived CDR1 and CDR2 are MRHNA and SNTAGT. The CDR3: CASSRDILNSPLHF. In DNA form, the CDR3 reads TGTGCCAGCAGCAGGGATATCCTCAATTCACCCCTCCACTTT.

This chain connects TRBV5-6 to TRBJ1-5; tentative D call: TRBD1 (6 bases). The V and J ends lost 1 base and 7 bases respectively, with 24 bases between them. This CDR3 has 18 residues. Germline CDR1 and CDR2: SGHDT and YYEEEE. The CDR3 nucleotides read TGTGCCAGCAGCTTGAGCGGCCAGGGGCTCTCCTTTGGCCAGCCCCAGCATTTT. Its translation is CASSLSGQGLSFGQPQHF.

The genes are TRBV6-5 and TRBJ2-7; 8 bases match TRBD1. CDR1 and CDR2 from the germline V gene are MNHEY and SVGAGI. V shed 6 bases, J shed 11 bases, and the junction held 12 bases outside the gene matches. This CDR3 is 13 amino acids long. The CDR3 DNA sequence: TGTGCCAGCAGCCCCTTCAGGGGGCAGTCGGAGTACTTC. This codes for CASSPFRGQSEYF.

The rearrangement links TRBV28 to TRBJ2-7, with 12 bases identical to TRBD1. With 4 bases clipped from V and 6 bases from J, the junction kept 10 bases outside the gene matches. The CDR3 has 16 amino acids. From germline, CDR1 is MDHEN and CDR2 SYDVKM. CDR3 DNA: TGTGCCAGCAGTTCCCCCCGGGACAGGGGGCGCACCGAGCAGTACTTC. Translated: CASSSPRDRGRTEQYF.

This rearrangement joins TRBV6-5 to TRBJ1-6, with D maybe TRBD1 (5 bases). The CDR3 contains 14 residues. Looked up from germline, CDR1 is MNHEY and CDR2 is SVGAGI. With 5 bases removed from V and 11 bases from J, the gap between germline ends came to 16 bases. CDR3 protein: CASSRRDGGPPLHF. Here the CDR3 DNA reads TGTGCCAGCAGTCGCCGGGACGGGGGTCCACCCCTCCACTTT.

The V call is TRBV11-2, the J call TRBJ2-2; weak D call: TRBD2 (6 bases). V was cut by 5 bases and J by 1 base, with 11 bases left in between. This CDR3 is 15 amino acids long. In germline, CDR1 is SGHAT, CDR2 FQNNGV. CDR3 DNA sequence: TGTGCCAGCAGCCGCTTGGGGGGGAACACCGGGGAGCTGTTTTTT. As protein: CASSRLGGNTGELFF. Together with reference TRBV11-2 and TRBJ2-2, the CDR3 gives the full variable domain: EAGVAQSPRYKIIEKRQSVAFWCNPISGHATLYWYQQILGQGPKLLIQFQNNGVVDDSQLPKDRFSAERLKGVDSTLKIQPAKLEDSAVYLCASSRLGGNTGELFFGEGSRLTVL.

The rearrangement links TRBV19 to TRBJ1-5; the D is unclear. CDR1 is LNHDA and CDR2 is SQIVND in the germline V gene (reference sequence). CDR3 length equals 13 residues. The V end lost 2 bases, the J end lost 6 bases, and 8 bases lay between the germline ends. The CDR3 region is CASSILPGQPQHF. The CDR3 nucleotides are TGTGCCAGTAGTATACTCCCGGGTCAGCCCCAGCATTTT.

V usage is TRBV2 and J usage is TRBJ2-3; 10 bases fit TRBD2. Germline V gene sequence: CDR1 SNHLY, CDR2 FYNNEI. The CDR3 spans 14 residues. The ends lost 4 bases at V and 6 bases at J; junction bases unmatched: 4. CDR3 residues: CASSAAGGWDTQYF. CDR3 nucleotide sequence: TGTGCCAGCAGTGCAGCGGGGGGGTGGGATACGCAGTATTTT. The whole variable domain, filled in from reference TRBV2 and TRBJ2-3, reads EPEVTQTPSHQVTQMGQEVILRCVPISNHLYFYWYRQILGQKVEFLVSFYNNEISEKSEIFDDQFSVERPDGSNFTLKIRSTKLEDSAMYFCASSAAGGWDTQYFGPGTRLTVL.

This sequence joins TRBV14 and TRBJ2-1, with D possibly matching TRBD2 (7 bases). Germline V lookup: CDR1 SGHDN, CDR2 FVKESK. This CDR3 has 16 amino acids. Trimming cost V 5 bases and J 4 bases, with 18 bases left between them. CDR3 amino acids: CASSERRGGAYNEQFF. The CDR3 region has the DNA TGTGCCAGCAGCGAAAGGAGGGGGGGCGCGTACAATGAGCAGTTCTTC.

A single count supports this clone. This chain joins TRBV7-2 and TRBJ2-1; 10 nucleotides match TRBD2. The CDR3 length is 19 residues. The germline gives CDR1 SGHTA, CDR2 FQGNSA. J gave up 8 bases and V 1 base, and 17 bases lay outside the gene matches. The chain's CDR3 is CASSLVTSGASLRLDEQFF. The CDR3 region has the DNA TGTGCCAGCAGCTTAGTTACTAGCGGGGCTTCTTTGCGTTTGGATGAGCAGTTCTTC.

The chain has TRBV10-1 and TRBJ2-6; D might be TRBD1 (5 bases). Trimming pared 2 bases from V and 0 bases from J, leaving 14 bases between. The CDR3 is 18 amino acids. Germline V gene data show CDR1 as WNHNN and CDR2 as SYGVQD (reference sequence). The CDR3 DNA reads TGCGCCAGCAGTGAGGTTGTCCAGGGCTCCTCTGGGGCCAACGTCCTGACTTTC. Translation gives CASSEVVQGSSGANVLTF.

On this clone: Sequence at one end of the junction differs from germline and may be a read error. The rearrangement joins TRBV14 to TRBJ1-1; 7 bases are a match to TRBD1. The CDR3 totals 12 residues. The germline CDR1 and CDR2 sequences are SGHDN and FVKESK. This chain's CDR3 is CASSQDLSGGTF. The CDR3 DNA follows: TGTGCCAGCAGCCAAGATCTTTCAGGGGGGACCTTT.

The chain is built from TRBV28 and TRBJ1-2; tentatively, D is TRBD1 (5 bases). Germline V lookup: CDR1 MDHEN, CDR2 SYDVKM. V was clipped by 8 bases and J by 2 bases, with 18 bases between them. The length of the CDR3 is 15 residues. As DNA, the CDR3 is TGTGCCAGCGGTCCAAGGGGTCGTCGGAACTATGGCTACACCTTC. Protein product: CASGPRGRRNYGYTF.

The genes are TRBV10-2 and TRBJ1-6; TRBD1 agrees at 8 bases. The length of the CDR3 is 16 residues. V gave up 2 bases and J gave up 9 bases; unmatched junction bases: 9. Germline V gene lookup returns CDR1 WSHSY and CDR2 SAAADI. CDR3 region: CASSEPSTGVGSPLHF. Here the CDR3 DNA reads TGCGCCAGCAGTGAGCCCTCGACAGGGGTGGGTTCACCCCTCCACTTT.

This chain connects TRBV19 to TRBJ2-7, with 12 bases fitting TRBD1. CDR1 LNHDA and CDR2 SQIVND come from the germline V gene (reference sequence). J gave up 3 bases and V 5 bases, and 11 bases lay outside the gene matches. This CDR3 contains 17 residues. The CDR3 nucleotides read TGTGCCAGTAGTTCAACCCCCGGGACAGGGGGCATCTACGAGCAGTACTTC. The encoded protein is CASSSTPGTGGIYEQYF. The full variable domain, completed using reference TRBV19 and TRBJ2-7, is DGGITQSPKYLFRKEGQNVTLSCEQNLNHDAMYWYRQDPGQGLRLIYYSQIVNDFQKGDIAEGYSVSREKKESFPLTVTSAQKNPTAFYLCASSSTPGTGGIYEQYFGPGTRLTVT.